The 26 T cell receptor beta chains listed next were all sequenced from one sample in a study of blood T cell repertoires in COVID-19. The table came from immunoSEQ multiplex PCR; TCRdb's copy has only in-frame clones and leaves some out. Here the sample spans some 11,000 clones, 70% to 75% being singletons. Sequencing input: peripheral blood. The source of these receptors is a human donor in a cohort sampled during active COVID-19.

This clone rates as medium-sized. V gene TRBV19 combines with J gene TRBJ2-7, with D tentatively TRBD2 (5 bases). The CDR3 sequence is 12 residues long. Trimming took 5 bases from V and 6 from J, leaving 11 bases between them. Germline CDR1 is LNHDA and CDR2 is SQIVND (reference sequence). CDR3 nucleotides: TGTGCCAGTAGTCGAGGGTTCGGCGAGCAGTACTTC. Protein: CASSRGFGEQYF.

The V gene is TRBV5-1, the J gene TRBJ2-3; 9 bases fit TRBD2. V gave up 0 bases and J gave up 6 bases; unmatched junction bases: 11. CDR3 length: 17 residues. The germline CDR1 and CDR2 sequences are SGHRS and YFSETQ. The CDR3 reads CASSLVLAGDSGDTQYF. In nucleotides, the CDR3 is TGCGCCAGCAGCTTGGTTTTAGCGGGGGACTCGGGGGATACGCAGTATTTT.

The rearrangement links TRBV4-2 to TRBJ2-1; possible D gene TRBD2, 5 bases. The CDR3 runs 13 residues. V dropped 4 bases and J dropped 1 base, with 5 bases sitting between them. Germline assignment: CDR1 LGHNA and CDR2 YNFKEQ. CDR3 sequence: CASSRESYNEQFF. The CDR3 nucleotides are TGTGCCAGCAGCCGGGAGTCCTACAATGAGCAGTTCTTC.

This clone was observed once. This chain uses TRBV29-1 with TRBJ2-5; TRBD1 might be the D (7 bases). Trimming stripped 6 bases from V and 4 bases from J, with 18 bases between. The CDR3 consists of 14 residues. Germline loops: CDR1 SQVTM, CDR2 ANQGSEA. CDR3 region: CSVTGTEGGETQYF. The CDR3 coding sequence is TGCAGCGTCACCGGGACAGAGGGGGGAGAGACCCAGTACTTC.

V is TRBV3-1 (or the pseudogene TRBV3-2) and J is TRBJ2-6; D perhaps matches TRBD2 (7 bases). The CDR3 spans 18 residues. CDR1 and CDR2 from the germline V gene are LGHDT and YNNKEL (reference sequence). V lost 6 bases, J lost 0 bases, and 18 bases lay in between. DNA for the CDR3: TGTGCCAGCAGAGGGGGGGGTTCTAGAAACTCTGGGGCCAACGTCCTGACTTTC. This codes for CASRGGGSRNSGANVLTF.

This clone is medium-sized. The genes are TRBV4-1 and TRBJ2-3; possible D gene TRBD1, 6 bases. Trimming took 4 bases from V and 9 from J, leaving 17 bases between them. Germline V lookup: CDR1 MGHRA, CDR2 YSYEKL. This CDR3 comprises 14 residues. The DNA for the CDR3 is TGCGCCAGCAGCCCTTCAACGGACAGTTCGACGCAGTATTTT. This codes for CASSPSTDSSTQYF.

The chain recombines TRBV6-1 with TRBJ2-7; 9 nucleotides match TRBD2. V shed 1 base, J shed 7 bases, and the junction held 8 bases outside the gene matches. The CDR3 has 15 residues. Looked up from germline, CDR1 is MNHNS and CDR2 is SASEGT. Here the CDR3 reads CASSEVGGRAGEQYF. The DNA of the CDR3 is TGTGCCAGCAGTGAAGTAGGCGGGAGGGCGGGAGAGCAGTACTTC.

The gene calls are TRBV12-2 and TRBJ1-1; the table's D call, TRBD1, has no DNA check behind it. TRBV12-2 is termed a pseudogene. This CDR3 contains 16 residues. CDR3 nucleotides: TGTGCAAGTCGCTCTCTCTTTAGGGGGCGTTGGAAGGTAGCTTTCTTT. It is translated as CASRSLFRGRWKVAFF.

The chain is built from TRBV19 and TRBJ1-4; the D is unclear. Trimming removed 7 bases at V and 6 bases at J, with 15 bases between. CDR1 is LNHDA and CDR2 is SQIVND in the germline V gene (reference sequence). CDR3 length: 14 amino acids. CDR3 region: CASTADRYHEKLFF. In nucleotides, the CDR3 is TGTGCCAGTACAGCGGACCGTTACCATGAAAAACTGTTTTTT.

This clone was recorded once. CDR3 protein: CASKGLSRTNEKLFF. In DNA form, the CDR3 reads TGTGCCAGCAAGGGACTTTCGCGAACTAATGAAAAACTGTTTTTT. This sequence joins TRBV28 and TRBJ1-4; D possibly corresponds to TRBD1 (5 bases). V dropped 7 bases and J dropped 1 base, with 13 bases sitting between them. Germline assignment: CDR1 MDHEN and CDR2 SYDVKM. The CDR3 consists of 15 residues.

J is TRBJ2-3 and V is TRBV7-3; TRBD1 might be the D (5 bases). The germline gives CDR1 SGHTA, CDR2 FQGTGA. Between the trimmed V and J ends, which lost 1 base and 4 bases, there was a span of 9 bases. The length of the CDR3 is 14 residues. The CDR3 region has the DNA TGTGCCAGCAGCTTAAGGGGCAGGGCAGATACGCAGTATTTT. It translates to CASSLRGRADTQYF.

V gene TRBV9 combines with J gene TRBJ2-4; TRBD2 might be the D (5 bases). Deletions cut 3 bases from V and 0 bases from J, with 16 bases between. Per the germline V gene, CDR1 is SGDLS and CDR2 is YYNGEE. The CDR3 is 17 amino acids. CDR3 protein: CASSGLPGSAAKNIQYF. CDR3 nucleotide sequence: TGTGCCAGCAGCGGTCTGCCGGGTAGCGCAGCCAAAAACATTCAGTACTTC. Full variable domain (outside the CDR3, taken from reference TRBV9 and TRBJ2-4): DSGVTQTPKHLITATGQRVTLRCSPRSGDLSVYWYQQSLDQGLQFLIQYYNGEERAKGNILERFSAQQFPDLHSELNLSSLELGDSALYFCASSGLPGSAAKNIQYFGAGTRLSVL.

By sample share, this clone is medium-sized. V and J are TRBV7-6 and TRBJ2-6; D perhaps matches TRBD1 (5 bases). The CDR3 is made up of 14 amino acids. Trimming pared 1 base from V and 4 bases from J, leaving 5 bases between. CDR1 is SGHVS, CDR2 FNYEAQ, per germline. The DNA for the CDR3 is TGTGCCAGCAGCTTAGGACAGGGGGCCAACGTCCTGACTTTC. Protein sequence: CASSLGQGANVLTF.

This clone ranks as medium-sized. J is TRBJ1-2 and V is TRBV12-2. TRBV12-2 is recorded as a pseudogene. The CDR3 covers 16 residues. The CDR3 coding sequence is TGTGCAAGTCGCCGGCGGCGGCGTCAAGCTTTCTATGGCTACACCTTC. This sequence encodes CASRRRRRQAFYGYTF.

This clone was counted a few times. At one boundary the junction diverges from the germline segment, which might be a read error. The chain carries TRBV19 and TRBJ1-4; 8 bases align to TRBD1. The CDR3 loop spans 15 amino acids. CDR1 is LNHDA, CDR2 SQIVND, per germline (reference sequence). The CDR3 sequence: CASSSRDRSGGKTVF. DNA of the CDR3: TGTGCCAGTAGTTCCCGGGACAGGAGTGGAGGAAAAACTGTTTTT.

The CDR3 bases are TGTGCCAGCAGTTTCTGGACAGGGGCGGGCACAGATACGCAGTATTTT. This encodes CASSFWTGAGTDTQYF. The chain has TRBV28 and TRBJ2-3; TRBD1 agrees at 9 bases. Germline V gene lookup returns CDR1 MDHEN and CDR2 SYDVKM. J was trimmed by 1 base and V by 3 bases; bases with no gene match: 5. This CDR3 contains 16 residues.

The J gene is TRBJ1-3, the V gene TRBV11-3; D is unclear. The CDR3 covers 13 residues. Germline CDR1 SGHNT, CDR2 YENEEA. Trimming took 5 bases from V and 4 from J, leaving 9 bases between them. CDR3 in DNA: TGTGCCAGCAGCCCAAGCGGGGGAAACACCATATATTTT. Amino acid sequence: CASSPSGGNTIYF. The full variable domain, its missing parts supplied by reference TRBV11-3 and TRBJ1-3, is EAGVVQSPRYKIIEKKQPVAFWCNPISGHNTLYWYLQNLGQGPELLIRYENEEAVDDSQLPKDRFSAERLKGVDSTLKIQPAELGDSAVYLCASSPSGGNTIYFGEGSWLTVV.

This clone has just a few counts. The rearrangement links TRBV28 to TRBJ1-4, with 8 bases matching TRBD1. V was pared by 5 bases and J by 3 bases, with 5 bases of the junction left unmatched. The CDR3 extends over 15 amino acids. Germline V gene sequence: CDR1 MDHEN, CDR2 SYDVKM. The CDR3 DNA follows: TGTGCCAGCAGTGGCCAGGGGGCGGCTAATGAAAAACTGTTTTTT. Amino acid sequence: CASSGQGAANEKLFF.

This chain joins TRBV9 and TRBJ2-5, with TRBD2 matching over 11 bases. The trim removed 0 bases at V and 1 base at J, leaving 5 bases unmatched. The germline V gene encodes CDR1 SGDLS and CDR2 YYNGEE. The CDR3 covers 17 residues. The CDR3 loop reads CASSVAPGTSGQETQYF. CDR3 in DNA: TGTGCCAGCAGCGTAGCTCCCGGGACTAGCGGCCAAGAGACCCAGTACTTC.

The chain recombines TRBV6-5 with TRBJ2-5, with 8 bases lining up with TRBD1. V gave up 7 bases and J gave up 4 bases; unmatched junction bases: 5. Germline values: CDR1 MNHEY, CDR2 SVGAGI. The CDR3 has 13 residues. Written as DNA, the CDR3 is TGTGCCAGCAACACGGACAGGGCAGAGACCCAGTACTTC. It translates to CASNTDRAETQYF.

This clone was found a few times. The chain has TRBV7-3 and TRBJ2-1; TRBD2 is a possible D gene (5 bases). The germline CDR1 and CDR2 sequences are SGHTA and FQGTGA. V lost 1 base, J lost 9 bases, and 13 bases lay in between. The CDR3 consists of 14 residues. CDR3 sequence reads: CASSLSGGLFEQFF. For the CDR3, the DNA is TGTGCCAGCAGCTTAAGCGGAGGCCTTTTTGAGCAGTTCTTC.

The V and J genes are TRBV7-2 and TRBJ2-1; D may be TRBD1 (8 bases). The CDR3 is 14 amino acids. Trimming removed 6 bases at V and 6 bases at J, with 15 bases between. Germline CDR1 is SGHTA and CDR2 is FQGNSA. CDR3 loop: CASRYTGGVNEQFF. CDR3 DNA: TGTGCCAGCAGATACACAGGGGGGGTCAATGAGCAGTTCTTC.

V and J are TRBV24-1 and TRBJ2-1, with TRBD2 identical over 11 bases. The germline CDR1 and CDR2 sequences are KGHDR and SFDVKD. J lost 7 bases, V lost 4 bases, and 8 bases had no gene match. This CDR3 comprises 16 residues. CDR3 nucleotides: TGTGCCACCAGTGACGTACTAGCGGGAGTTTGGAATGAGCAGTTCTTC. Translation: CATSDVLAGVWNEQFF.

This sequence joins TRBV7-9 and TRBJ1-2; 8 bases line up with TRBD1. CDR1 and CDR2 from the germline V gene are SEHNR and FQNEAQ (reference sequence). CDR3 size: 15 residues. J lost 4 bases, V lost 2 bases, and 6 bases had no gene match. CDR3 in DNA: TGTGCCAGCAGCTTACGTACCACAGGGGGCTATGGCTACACCTTC. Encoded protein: CASSLRTTGGYGYTF. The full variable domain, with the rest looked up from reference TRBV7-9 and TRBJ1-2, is DTGVSQNPRHKITKRGQNVTFRCDPISEHNRLYWYRQTLGQGPEFLTYFQNEAQLEKSRLLSDRFSAERPKGSFSTLEIQRTEQGDSAMYLCASSLRTTGGYGYTFGSGTRLTVV.

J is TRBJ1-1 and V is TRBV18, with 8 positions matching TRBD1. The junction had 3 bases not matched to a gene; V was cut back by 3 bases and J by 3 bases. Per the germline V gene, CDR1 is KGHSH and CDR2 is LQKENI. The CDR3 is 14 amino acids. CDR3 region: CASSPPGGDTEAFF. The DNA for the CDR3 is TGTGCCAGCTCACCCCCAGGGGGCGACACTGAAGCTTTCTTT.

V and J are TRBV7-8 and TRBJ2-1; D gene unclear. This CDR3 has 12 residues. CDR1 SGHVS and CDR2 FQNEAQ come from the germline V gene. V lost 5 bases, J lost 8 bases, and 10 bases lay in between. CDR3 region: CASSVRSHEQFF. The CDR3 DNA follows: TGTGCCAGCAGCGTCCGTTCTCATGAGCAGTTCTTC.